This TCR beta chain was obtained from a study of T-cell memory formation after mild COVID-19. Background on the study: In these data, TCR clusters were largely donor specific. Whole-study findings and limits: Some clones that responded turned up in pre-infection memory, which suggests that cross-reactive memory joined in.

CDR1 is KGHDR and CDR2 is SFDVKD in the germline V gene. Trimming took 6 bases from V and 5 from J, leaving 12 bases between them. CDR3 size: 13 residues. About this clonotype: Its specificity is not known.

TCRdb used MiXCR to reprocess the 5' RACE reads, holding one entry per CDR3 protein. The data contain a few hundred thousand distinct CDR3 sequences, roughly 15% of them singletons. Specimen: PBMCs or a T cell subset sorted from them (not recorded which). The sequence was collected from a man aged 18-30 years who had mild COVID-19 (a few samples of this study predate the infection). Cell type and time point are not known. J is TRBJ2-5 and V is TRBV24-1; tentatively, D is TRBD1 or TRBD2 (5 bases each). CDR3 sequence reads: CATSRGDQETQYF. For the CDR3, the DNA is TGTGCCACCAGTAGGGGAGATCAGGAGACCCAGTACTTC.